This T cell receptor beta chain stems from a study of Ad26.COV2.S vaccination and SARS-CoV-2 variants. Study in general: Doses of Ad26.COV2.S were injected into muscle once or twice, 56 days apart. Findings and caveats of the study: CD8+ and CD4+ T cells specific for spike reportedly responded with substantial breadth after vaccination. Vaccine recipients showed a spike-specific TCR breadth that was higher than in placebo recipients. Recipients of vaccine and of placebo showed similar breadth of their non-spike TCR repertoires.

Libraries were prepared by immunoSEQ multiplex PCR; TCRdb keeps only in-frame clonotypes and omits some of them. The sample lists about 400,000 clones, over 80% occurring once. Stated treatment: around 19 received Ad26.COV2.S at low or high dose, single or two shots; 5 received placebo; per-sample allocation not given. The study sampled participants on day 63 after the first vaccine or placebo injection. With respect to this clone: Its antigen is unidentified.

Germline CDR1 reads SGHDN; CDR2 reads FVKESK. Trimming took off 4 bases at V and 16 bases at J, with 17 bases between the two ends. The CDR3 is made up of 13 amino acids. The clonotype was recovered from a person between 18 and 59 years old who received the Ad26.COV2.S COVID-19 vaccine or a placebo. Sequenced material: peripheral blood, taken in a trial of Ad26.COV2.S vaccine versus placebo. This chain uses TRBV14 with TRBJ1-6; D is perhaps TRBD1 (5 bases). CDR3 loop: CASSLLYGGLLHF. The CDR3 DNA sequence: TGTGCCAGCAGCCTTCTCTATGGGGGATTACTCCACTTT.